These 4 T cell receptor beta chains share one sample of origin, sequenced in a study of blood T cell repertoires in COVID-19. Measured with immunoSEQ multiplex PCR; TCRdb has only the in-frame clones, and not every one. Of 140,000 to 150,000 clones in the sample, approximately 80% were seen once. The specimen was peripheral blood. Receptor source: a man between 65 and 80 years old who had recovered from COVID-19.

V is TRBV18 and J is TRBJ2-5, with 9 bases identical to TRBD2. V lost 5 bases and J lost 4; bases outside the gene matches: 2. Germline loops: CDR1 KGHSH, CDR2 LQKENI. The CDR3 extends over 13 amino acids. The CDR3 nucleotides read TGTGCCAGCTCAACGACTAGCGGAGAGACCCAGTACTTC. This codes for CASSTTSGETQYF.

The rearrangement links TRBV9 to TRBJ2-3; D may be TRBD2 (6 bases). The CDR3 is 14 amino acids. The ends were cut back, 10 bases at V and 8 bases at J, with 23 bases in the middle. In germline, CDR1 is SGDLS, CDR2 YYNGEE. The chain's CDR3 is CAPLTGGPLGTQYF. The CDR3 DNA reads TGTGCCCCTTTAACCGGAGGGCCCCTGGGTACGCAGTATTTT. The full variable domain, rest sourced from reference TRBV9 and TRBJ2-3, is DSGVTQTPKHLITATGQRVTLRCSPRSGDLSVYWYQQSLDQGLQFLIQYYNGEERAKGNILERFSAQQFPDLHSELNLSSLELGDSALYFCAPLTGGPLGTQYFGPGTRLTVL.

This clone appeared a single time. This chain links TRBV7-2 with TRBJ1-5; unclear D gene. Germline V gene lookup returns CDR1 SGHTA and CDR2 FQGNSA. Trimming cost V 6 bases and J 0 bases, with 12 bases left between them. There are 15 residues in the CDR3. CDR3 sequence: CASRPSTYSNQPQHF. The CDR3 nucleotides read TGTGCCAGCAGACCTTCGACATATAGCAATCAGCCCCAGCATTTT.

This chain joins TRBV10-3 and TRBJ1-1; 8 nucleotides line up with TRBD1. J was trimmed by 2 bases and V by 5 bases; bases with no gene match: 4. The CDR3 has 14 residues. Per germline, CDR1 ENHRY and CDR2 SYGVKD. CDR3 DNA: TGTGCCATCAGTCGTGGACAGGGTAACACTGAAGCTTTCTTT. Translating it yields CAISRGQGNTEAFF.